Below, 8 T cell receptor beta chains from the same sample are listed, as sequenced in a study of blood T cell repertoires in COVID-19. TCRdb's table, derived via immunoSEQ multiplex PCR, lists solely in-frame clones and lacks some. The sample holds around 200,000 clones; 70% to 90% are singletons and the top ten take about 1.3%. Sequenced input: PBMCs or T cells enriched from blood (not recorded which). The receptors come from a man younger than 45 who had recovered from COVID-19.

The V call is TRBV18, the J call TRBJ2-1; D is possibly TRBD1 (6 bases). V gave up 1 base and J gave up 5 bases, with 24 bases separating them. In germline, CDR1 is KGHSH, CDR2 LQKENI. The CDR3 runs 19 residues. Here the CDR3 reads CASSPLQGQDPLPDNEQFF. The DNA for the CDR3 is TGTGCCAGCTCACCACTTCAGGGGCAGGACCCTCTTCCGGACAATGAGCAGTTCTTC.

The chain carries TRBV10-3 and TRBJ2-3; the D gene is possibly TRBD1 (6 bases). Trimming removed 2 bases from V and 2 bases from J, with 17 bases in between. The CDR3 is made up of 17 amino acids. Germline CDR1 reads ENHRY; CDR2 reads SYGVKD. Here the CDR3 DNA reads TGTGCCATCAGTGAGACTACGGGACACAGGAACACAGATACGCAGTATTTT. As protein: CAISETTGHRNTDTQYF.

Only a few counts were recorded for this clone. The chain's CDR3 is CASSLAGGYEQYF. CDR3 coding DNA: TGTGCCAGCAGCCTAGCGGGGGGATACGAGCAGTACTTC. The chain is built from TRBV3-1 (or the pseudogene TRBV3-2) and TRBJ2-7; 10 bases fit TRBD2. The trim removed 4 bases at V and 4 bases at J, leaving 1 base unmatched. Germline V gene data show CDR1 as LGHDT and CDR2 as YNNKEL (reference sequence). This CDR3 contains 13 residues.

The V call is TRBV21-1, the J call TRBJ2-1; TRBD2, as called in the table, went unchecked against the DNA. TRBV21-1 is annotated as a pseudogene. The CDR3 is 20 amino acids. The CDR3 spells CASSKGRGCRPVTVTNEQFF. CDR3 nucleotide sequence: TGTGCCAGCAGCAAAGGCCGAGGTTGTCGACCCGTAACCGTAACCAATGAGCAGTTCTTC.

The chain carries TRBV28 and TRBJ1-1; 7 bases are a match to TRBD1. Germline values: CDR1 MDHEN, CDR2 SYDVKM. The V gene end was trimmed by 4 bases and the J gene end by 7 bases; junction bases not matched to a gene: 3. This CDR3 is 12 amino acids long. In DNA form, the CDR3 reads TGTGCCAGCAGTTCGCAGGGGGATGAAGCTTTCTTT. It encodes CASSSQGDEAFF.

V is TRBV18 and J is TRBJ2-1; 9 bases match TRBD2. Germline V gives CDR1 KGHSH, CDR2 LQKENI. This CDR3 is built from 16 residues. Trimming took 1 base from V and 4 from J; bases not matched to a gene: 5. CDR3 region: CASSPQLAGRYNEQFF. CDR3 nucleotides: TGTGCCAGCTCACCACAGCTAGCGGGAAGATACAATGAGCAGTTCTTC.

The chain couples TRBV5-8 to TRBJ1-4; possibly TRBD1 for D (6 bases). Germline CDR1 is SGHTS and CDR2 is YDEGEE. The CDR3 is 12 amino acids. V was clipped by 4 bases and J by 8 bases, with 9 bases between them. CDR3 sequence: CASSHGQEKLFF. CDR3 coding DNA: TGTGCCAGCAGCCACGGACAGGAAAAACTGTTTTTT.

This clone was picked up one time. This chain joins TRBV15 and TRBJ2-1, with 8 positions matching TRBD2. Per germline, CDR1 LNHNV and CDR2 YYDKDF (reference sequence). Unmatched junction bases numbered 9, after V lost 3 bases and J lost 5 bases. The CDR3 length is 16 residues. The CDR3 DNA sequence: TGTGCCACCAGCAGTGGATTTAGCGGGGAGAACAATGAGCAGTTCTTC. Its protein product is CATSSGFSGENNEQFF.